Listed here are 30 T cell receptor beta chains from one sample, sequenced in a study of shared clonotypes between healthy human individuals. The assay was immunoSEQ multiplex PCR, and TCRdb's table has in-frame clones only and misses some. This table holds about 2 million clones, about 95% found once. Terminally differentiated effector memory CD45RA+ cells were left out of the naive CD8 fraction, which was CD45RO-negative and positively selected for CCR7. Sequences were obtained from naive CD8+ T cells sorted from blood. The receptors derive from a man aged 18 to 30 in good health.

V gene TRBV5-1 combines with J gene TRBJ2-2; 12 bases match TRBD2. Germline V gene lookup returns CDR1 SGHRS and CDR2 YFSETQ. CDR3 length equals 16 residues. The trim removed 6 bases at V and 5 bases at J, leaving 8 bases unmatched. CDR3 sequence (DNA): TGCGCCAGCACCCCAGCGACTAGCGGGAGAACCGGGGAGCTGTTTTTT. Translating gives CASTPATSGRTGELFF. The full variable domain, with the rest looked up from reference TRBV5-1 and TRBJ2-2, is KAGVTQTPRYLIKTRGQQVTLSCSPISGHRSVSWYQQTPGQGLQFLFEYFSETQRNKGNFPGRFSGRQFSNSRSEMNVSTLELGDSALYLCASTPATSGRTGELFFGEGSRLTVL.

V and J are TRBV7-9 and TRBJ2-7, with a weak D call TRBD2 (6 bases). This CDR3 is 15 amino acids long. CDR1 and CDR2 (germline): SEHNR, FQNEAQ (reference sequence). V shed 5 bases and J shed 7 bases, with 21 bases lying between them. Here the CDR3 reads CASSHPLGGKGEQYF. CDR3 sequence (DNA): TGTGCCAGCAGCCATCCACTGGGGGGTAAAGGGGAGCAGTACTTC.

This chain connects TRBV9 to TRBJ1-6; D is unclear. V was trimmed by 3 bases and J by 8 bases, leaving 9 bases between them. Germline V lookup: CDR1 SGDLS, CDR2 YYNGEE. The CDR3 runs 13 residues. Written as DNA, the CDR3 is TGTGCCAGCAGCGACAGTCTTTATTCACCCCTCCACTTT. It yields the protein CASSDSLYSPLHF. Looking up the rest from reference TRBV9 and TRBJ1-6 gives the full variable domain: DSGVTQTPKHLITATGQRVTLRCSPRSGDLSVYWYQQSLDQGLQFLIQYYNGEERAKGNILERFSAQQFPDLHSELNLSSLELGDSALYFCASSDSLYSPLHFGNGTRLTVT.

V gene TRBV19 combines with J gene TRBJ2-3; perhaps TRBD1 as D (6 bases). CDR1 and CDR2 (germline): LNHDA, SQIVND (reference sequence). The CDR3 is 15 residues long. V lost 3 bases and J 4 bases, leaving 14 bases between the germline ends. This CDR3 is CASSMQGSWADTQYF. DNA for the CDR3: TGTGCCAGTAGTATGCAGGGGTCGTGGGCAGATACGCAGTATTTT.

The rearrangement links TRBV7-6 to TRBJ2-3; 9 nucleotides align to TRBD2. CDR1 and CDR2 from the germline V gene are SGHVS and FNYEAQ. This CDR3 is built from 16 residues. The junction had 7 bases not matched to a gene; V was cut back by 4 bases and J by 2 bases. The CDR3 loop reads CASSSEIAGATDTQYF. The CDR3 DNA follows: TGTGCCAGCAGCTCCGAGATAGCGGGAGCCACAGATACGCAGTATTTT.

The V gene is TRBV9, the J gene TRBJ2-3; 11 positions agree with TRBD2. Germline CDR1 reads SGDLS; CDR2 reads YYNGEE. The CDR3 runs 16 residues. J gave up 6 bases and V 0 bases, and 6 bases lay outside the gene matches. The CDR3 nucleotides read TGTGCCAGCAGCGTAGGAGCAACTAGCGGGAGTGATACGCAGTATTTT. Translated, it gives CASSVGATSGSDTQYF.

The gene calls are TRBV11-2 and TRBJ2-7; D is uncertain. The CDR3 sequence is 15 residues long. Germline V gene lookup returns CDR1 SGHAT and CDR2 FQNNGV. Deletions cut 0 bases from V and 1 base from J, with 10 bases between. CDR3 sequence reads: CASSLEVAASYEQYF. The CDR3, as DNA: TGTGCCAGCAGCTTAGAGGTCGCAGCATCCTACGAGCAGTACTTC.

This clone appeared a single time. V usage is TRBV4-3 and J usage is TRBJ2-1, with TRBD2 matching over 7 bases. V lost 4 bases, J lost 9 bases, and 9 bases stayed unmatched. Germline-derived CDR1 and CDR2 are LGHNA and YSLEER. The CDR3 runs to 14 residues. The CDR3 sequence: CASSPLHGGGEQFF. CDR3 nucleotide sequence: TGCGCCAGCAGCCCCCTGCATGGGGGGGGTGAGCAGTTCTTC.

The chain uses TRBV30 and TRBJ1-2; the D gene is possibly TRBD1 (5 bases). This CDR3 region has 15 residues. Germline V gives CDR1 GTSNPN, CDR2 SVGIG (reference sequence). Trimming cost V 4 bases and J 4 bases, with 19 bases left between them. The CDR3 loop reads CAWTPFGRGSYGYTF. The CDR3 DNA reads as TGTGCCTGGACGCCCTTCGGTAGGGGCAGCTATGGCTACACCTTC. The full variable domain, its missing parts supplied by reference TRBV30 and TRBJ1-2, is SQTIHQWPATLVQPVGSPLSLECTVEGTSNPNLYWYRQAAGRGLQLLFYSVGIGQISSEVPQNLSASRPQDRQFILSSKKLLLSDSGFYLCAWTPFGRGSYGYTFGSGTRLTVV.

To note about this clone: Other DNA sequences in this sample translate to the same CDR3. This chain's CDR3 is CASSYGTGVYNEQFF. As DNA, the CDR3 is TGTGCCAGCAGTTACGGGACAGGGGTGTACAATGAGCAGTTCTTC. The V call is TRBV6-5, the J call TRBJ2-1; 10 nucleotides align to TRBD1. CDR3 length: 15 residues. The V gene's germline CDR1 is MNHEY and CDR2 SVGAGI. V was pared by 2 bases and J by 4 bases, with 2 bases of the junction left unmatched.

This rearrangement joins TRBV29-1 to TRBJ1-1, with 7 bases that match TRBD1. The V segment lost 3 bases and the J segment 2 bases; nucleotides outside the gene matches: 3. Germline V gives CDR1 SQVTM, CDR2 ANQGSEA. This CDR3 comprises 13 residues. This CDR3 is CSVENRGNTEAFF. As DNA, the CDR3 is TGCAGCGTTGAGAACAGGGGAAACACTGAAGCTTTCTTT.

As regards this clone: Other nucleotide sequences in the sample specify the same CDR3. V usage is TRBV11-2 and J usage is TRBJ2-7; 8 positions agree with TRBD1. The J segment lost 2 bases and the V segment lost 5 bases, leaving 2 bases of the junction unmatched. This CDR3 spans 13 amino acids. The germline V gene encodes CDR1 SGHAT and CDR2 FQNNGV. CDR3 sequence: CASSQGQAYEQYF. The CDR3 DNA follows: TGTGCCAGCAGCCAGGGACAGGCCTACGAGCAGTACTTC.

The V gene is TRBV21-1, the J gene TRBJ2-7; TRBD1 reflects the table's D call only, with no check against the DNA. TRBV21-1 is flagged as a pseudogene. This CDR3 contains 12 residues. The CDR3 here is CASTTSSYEQYF. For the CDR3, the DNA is TGTGCCAGCACCACAAGCTCCTACGAGCAGTACTTC.

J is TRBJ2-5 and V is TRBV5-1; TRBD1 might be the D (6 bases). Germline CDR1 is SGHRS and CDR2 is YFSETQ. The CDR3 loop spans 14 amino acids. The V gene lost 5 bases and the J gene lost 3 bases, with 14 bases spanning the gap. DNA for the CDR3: TGCGCCAGCAGGTGGACAGCAGGAGAAGAGACCCAGTACTTC. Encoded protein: CASRWTAGEETQYF.

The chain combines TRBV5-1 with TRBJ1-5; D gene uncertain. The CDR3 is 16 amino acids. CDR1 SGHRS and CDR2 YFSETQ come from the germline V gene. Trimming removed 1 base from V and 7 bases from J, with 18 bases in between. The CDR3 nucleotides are TGCGCCAGCAGCTTGTACGGACCAGTCCCGGGACAGCCCCAGCATTTT. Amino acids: CASSLYGPVPGQPQHF.

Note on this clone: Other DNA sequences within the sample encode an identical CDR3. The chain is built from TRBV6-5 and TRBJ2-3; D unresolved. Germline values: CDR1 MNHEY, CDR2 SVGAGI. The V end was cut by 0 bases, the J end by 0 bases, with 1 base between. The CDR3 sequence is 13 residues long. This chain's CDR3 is CASSYSSTDTQYF. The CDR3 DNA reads TGTGCCAGCAGTTACTCTAGCACAGATACGCAGTATTTT.

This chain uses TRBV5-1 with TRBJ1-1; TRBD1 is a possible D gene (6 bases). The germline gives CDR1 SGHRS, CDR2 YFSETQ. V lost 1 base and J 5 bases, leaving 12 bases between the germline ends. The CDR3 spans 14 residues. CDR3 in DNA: TGCGCCAGCAGCTTGCGGGGGGCTGGGACTGAAGCTTTCTTT. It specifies CASSLRGAGTEAFF.

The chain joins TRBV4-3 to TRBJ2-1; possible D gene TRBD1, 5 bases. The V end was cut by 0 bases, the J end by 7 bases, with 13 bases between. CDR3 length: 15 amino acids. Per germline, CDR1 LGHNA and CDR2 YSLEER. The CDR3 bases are TGCGCCAGCAGCCAAGATGGGTCCAGGGAAAATGAGCAGTTCTTC. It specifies CASSQDGSRENEQFF.

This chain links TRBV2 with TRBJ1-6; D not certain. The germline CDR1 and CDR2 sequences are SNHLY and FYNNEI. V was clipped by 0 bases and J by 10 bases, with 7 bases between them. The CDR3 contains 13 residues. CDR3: CASSEAQGSPLHF. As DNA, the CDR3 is TGTGCCAGCAGTGAAGCGCAAGGGTCACCCCTCCACTTT.

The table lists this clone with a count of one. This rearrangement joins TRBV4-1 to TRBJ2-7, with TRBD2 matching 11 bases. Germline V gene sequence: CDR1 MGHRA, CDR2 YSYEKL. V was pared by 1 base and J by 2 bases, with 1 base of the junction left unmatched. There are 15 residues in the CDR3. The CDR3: CASSQVGLAAYEQYF. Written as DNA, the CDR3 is TGCGCCAGCAGCCAAGTGGGACTAGCGGCCTACGAGCAGTACTTC.

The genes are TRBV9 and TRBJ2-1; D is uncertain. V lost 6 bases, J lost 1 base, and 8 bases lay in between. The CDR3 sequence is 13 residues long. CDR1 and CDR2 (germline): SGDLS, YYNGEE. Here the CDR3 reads CASTSQSYNEQFF. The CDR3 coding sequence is TGTGCCAGCACGTCGCAATCCTACAATGAGCAGTTCTTC. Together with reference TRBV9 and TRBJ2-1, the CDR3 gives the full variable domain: DSGVTQTPKHLITATGQRVTLRCSPRSGDLSVYWYQQSLDQGLQFLIQYYNGEERAKGNILERFSAQQFPDLHSELNLSSLELGDSALYFCASTSQSYNEQFFGPGTRLTVL.

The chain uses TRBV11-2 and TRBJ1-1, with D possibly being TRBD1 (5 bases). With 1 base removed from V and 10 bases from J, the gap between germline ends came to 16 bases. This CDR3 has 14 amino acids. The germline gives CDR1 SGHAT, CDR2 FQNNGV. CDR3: CASSLGRLQTGAFF. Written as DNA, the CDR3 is TGTGCCAGCAGCTTAGGACGACTCCAAACAGGAGCTTTCTTT.

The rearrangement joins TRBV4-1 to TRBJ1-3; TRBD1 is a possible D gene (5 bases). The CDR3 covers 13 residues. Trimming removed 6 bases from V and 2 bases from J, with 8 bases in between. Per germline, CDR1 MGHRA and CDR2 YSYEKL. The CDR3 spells CASRGVTGNTIYF. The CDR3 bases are TGCGCCAGCAGGGGGGTTACTGGAAACACCATATATTTT.

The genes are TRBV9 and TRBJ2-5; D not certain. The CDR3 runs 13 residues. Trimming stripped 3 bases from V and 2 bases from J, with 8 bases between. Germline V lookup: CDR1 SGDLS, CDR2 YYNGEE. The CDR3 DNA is TGTGCCAGCAGCGCAGGATATCAAGAGACCCAGTACTTC. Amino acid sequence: CASSAGYQETQYF.

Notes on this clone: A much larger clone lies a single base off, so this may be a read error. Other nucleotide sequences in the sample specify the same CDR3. The CDR3 region has the DNA TGTGCCAGCAGTTTAGCGAACACTGAAGCTTTCTTT. Protein sequence: CASSLANTEAFF. The chain is built from TRBV28 and TRBJ1-1; D gene unclear. Germline CDR1 and CDR2: MDHEN and SYDVKM. V dropped 2 bases and J dropped 1 base, with 2 bases sitting between them. This CDR3 contains 12 residues.

The CDR3 DNA is TGTGCCAGCAGCTTAGAGGAGGACTACGAGCAGTACTTC. This gives the protein CASSLEEDYEQYF. V and J are TRBV7-9 and TRBJ2-7; the D gene is possibly TRBD2 (5 bases). Trimming cost V 1 base and J 3 bases, with 7 bases left between them. This CDR3 contains 13 residues. Germline CDR1 SEHNR, CDR2 FQNEAQ (reference sequence).

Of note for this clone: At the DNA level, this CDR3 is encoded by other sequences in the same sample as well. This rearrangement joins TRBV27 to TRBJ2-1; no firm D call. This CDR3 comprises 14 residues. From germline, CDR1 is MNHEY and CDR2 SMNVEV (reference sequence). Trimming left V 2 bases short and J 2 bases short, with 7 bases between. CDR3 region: CASSLGSAYNEQFF. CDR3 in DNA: TGTGCCAGCAGTTTAGGGTCGGCCTACAATGAGCAGTTCTTC.

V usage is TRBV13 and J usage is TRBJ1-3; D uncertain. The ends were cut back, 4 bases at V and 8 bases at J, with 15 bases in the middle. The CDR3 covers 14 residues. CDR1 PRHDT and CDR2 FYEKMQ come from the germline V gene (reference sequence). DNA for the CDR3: TGTGCCAGCAGCTGGCGGACCGCAGGCTACACCATATATTTT. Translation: CASSWRTAGYTIYF.

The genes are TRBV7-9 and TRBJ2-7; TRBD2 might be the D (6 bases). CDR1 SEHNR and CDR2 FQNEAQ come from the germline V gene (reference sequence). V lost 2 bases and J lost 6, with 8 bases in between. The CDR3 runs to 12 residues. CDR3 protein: CASSLLGSEQYF. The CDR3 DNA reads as TGTGCCAGCAGCTTACTCGGGAGCGAGCAGTACTTC.

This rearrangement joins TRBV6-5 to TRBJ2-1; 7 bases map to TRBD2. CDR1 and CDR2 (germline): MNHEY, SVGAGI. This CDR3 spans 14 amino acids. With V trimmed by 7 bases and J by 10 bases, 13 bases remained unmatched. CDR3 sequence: CASMVAGESFEQFF. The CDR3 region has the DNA TGTGCCAGCATGGTGGCGGGAGAATCTTTCGAGCAGTTCTTC.